What follows describes a single T cell receptor (beta chain). The antigen is unknown. The data stem from a study of cytomegalovirus exposure and HLA in healthy donors. Study in general: Within an early data release were 85 million or so unique TCRs drawn from HLA-typed donors. Study outcomes and limitations: The study labeled fewer than 200 TCR beta chains cytomegalovirus-associated. While the bulk of TCR sequences proved rare, some public TCRs turned up in many donors.

This CDR3 is 15 amino acids long. The V gene's germline CDR1 is SQVTM and CDR2 ANQGSEA. Losses at the gene ends were 0 bases for V and 6 bases for J; bases not matched to a gene: 8. Unrecorded immune exposures were likely, despite nominal health at sampling. The PCR had 60 Vbeta and 13 Jbeta primers. Sequencing was performed with immunoSEQ multiplex PCR; in TCRdb, only in-frame clones are kept and a portion is missing. The data show 90,000 to 120,000 clones, approximately 72% seen once. This clonotype was sampled from a male donor in good health and CMV-seropositive. The chain links TRBV29-1 to TRBJ1-2; 9 nucleotides align to TRBD1. The sequenced sample consisted of PBMCs. This CDR3 is CSVEDHGTGRDGYTF. CDR3 in DNA: TGCAGCGTTGAAGATCACGGGACAGGGAGGGATGGCTACACCTTC.